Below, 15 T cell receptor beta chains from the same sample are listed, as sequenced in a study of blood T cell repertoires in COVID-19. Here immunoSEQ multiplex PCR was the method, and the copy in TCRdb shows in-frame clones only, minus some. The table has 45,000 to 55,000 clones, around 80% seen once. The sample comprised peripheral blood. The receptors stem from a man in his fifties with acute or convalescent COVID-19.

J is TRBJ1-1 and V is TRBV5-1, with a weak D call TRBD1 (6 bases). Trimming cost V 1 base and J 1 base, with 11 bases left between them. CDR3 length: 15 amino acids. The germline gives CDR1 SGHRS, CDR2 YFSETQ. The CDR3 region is CASSLTLQGNTEAFF. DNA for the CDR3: TGCGCCAGCAGCTTGACTTTACAGGGGAACACTGAAGCTTTCTTT.

CDR3 coding DNA: TGTGCCAGCAGCCAAGGGGCTTGGTACGAGCAGTACTTC. Translating it yields CASSQGAWYEQYF. The chain joins TRBV4-2 to TRBJ2-7; the D is unclear. The CDR3 is made up of 13 amino acids. Germline CDR1 and CDR2: LGHNA and YNFKEQ. The V end lost 1 base, the J end lost 4 bases, and 8 bases lay between the germline ends.

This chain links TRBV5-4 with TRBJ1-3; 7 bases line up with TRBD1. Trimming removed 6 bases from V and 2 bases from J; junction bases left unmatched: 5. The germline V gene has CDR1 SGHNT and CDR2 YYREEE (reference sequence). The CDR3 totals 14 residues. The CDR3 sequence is CASTLDRAGNTIYF. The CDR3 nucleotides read TGTGCCAGCACCCTAGACAGGGCTGGAAACACCATATATTTT.

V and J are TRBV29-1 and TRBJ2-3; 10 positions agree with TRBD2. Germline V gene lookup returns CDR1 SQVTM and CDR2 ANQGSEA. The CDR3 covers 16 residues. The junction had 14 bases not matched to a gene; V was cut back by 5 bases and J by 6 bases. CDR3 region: CSVFNPLAGLRDTQYF. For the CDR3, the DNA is TGCAGCGTTTTTAATCCACTAGCGGGGTTACGTGATACGCAGTATTTT.

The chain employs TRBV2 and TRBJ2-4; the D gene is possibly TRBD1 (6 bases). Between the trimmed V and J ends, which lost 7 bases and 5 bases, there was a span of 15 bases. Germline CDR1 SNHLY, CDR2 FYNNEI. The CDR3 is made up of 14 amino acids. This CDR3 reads CASIYRVRENIQYF. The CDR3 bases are TGTGCCAGCATCTACAGGGTCCGAGAAAACATTCAGTACTTC.

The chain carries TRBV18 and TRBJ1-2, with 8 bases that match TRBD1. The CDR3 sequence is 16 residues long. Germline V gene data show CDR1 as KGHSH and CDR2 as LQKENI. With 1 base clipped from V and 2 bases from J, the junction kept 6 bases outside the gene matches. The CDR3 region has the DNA TGTGCCAGCTCACCACAAGGTCAGGGGGCCAACTATGGCTACACCTTC. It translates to CASSPQGQGANYGYTF.

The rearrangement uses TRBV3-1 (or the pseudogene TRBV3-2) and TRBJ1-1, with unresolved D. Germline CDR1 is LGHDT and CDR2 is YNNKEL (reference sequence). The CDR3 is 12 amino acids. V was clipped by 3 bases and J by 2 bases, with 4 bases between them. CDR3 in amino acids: CASSQANTEAFF. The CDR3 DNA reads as TGTGCCAGCAGCCAGGCCAACACTGAAGCTTTCTTT.

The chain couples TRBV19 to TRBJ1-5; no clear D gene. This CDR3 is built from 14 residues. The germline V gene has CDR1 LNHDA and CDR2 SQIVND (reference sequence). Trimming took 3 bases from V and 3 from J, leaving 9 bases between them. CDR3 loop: CASSILSPNQPQHF. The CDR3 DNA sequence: TGTGCCAGTAGTATCCTTAGCCCCAATCAGCCCCAGCATTTT.

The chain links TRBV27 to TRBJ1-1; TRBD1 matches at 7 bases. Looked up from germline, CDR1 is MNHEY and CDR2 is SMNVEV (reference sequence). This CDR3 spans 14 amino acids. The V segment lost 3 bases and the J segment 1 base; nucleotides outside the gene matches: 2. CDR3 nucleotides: TGTGCCAGCAGTTTGACAGGGAGGAACACTGAAGCTTTCTTT. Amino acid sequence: CASSLTGRNTEAFF.

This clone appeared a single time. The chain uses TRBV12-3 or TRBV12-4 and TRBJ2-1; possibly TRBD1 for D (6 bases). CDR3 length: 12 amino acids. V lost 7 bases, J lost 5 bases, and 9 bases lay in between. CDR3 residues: CASTGANNEQFF. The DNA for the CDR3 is TGTGCCAGCACAGGGGCGAACAATGAGCAGTTCTTC.

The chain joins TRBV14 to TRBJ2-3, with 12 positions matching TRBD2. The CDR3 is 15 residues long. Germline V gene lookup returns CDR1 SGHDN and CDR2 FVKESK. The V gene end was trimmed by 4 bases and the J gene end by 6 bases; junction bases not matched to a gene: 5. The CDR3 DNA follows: TGTGCCAGCAGCCCTAGCGGGGGGGTTTTGGATACGCAGTATTTT. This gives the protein CASSPSGGVLDTQYF.

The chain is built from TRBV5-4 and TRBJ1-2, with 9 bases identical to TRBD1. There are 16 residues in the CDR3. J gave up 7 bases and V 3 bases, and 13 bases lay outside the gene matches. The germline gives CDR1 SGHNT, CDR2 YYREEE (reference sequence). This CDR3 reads CASSYTGGALRGGYTF. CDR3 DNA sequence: TGTGCCAGCAGCTATACAGGGGGCGCGCTCAGAGGTGGCTACACCTTC.

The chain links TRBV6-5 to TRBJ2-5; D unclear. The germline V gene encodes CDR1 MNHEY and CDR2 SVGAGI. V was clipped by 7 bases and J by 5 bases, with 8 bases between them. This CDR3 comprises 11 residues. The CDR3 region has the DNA TGTGCCAGCATACGGTCGGAGACCCAGTACTTC. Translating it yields CASIRSETQYF.

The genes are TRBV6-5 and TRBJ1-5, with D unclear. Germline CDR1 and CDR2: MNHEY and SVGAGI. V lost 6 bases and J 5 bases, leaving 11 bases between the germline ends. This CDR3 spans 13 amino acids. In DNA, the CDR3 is TGTGCCAGCAGGCCCAGTTTCGATCAGCCCCAGCATTTT. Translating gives CASRPSFDQPQHF.

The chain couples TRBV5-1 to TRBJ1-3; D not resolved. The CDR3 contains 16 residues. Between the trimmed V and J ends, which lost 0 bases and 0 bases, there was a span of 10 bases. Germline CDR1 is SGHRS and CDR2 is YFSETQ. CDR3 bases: TGCGCCAGCAGCTTGGAAGTAAGCAACTCTGGAAACACCATATATTTT. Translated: CASSLEVSNSGNTIYF.